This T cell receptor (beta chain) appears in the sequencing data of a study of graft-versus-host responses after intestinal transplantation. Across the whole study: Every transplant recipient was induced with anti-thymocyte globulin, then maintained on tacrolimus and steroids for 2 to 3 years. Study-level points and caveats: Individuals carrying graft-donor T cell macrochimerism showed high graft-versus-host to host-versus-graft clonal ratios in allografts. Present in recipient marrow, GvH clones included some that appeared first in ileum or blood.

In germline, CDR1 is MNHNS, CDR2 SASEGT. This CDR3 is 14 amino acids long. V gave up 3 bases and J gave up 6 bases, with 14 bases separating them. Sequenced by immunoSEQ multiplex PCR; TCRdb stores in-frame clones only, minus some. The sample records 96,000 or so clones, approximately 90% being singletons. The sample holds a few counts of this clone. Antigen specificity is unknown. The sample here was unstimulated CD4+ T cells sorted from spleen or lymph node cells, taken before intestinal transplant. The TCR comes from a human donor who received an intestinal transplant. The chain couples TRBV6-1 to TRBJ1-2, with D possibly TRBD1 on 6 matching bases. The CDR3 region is CASSEIGTGNGYTF. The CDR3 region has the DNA TGTGCCAGCAGTGAGATTGGTACAGGGAATGGCTACACCTTC.